These T cell receptor beta chains were read from a single sample in a study of blood T cell repertoires in COVID-19. Clones were sequenced by immunoSEQ multiplex PCR, and TCRdb holds only the in-frame ones, with some missing. The sample shows tens of thousands of clones, 75% to 90% of them seen only once. Material for sequencing was peripheral blood. These receptors came from a woman aged 40 to 49 with acute or convalescent COVID-19. Each CDR3 is given without its conserved first and last residue. Fields, in order: D gene, V gene, J gene, CDR3 protein. D genes are given only for firm matches.

>TRBD1|TRBV5-6|TRBJ2-7
ASSPRTGNEQY
>TRBD1|TRBV6-6|TRBJ1-2
ASSNGGGGAYGYT
>TRBD2|TRBV7-2|TRBJ2-7
ASSPQGGGTSYEQY
>NA|TRBV5-1|TRBJ1-1
ASSLAVAGNTEAF
>NA|TRBV11-3|TRBJ1-1
ASSLGFFGQTNTEAF
>NA|TRBV28|TRBJ1-4
ASSLEELLTNEKLF
>NA|TRBV11-3|TRBJ2-1
ASSGSGFNEQF
>NA|TRBV5-1|TRBJ1-1
ASSFSTAGGTEAF
>TRBD1|TRBV12-3/TRBV12-4|TRBJ1-2
ASSGTGGNGYT
>NA|TRBV27|TRBJ1-1
ASSYSGWNTEAF
>NA|TRBV5-4|TRBJ1-2
ASSLSQGINYGYT
>NA|TRBV27|TRBJ2-3
ASSLSQWGTDTQY
>NA|TRBV27|TRBJ1-5
ASSLRTWDQPQH
>TRBD2|TRBV6-4|TRBJ2-1
ASSDGTSGYNEQF
>NA|TRBV9|TRBJ1-2
ASSVRGGGYT
>NA|TRBV16|TRBJ1-6
ASSQIKQGGKNSPLH
>TRBD1|TRBV6-2/TRBV6-3|TRBJ1-1
ASSKDRTTEAF
>TRBD1|TRBV2|TRBJ1-3
ASSPIPGQGRNTIY
>NA|TRBV28|TRBJ1-1
ASSPQQGWADGAF
>TRBD1|TRBV6-5|TRBJ1-5
ASSTGGLNQPQH
>TRBD1|TRBV6-5|TRBJ2-7
ASKGDRTYEQY
>TRBD2|TRBV4-3|TRBJ2-7
ASSQDLAGPTYEQY
>TRBD1|TRBV7-8|TRBJ2-7
ASSLDFGTDFYEQY
>TRBD2|TRBV6-9|TRBJ2-7
ASSYSAGGHRDYEQY
>TRBD1|TRBV5-1|TRBJ1-4
ASSLIPPRDRSNEKLF
>NA|TRBV7-9|TRBJ1-4
ASSLSMRELF
>NA|TRBV21-1|TRBJ2-1
ASSRGGRILNEQF
>NA|TRBV5-5|TRBJ1-1
ASSLGTAVMNTEAF
>TRBD2|TRBV3-1/TRBV3-2|TRBJ2-2
ASRQGLAGAAGELF
>TRBD1|TRBV19|TRBJ1-4
ASSIDYIGQAEKLF
>NA|TRBV11-2|TRBJ2-7
ASSNRRYYEQY
>NA|TRBV10-3|TRBJ2-1
AISVERFNEQF
>NA|TRBV10-1|TRBJ1-2
ASSPKTAPYGYT
>NA|TRBV3-1/TRBV3-2|TRBJ2-7
ASSQDPGRDSSYEQY
>NA|TRBV12-3/TRBV12-4|TRBJ1-4
ASSLGGNEKLF
>NA|TRBV10-3|TRBJ2-5
AISESLGGLETQY
>NA|TRBV9|TRBJ1-2
TSSVGPGGDGYT
>NA|TRBV28|TRBJ2-5
ASSLWAGSETQY
>TRBD2|TRBV7-8|TRBJ2-7
ASMTSGGLEQY
>NA|TRBV28|TRBJ2-7
ASRSNYEQY
>TRBD1|TRBV27|TRBJ2-7
ASSLSGTAAGEQY